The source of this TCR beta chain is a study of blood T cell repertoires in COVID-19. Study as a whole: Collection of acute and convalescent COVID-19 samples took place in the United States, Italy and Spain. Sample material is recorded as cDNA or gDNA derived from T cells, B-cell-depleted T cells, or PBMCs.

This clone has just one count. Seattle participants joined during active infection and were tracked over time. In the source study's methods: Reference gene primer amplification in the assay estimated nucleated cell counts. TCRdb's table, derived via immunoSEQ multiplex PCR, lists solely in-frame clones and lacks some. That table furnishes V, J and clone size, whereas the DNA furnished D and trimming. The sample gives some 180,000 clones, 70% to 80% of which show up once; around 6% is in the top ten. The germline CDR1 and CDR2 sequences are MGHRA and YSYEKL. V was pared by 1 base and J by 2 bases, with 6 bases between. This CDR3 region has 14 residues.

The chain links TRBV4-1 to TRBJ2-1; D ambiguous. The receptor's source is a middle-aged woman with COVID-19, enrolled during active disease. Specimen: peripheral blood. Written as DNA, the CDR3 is TGCGCCAGCAGCCAAGGGCGGACCTACAATGAGCAGTTCTTC. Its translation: CASSQGRTYNEQFF.